The rows below give T cell receptor beta chains drawn from one sample of a study of T cell responses to AZD1222 COVID-19 vaccine. TCRdb's table, derived via immunoSEQ multiplex PCR, lists solely in-frame clones and lacks some. The table includes 60,000 to 95,000 clones, more than 75% detected once. Material: peripheral blood, obtained 28 days after the second AZD1222 dose. The origin of the receptors is an adult who received the AZD1222 COVID-19 vaccine. Both conserved end residues are part of each CDR3. Fields, in order: D gene, V gene, J gene, clone size, CDR3 DNA, CDR3 protein. A D gene is named only where the DNA matches it firmly. Some rows have no size entry. The others give once, few or many, or a class for an expanded clone.

d_gene: -
v_gene: TRBV19
j_gene: TRBJ2-4
abundance: -
CDR3nt: TGTGCCAGTAGTATCGAGGACATTCAGTACTTC
CDR3aa: CASSIEDIQYF

d_gene: -
v_gene: TRBV6-5
j_gene: TRBJ2-1
abundance: -
CDR3nt: TGTGCCAGCAGGGGACCGTGGGAGCAGTTCTTC
CDR3aa: CASRGPWEQFF

d_gene: TRBD1
v_gene: TRBV6-6
j_gene: TRBJ1-1
abundance: -
CDR3nt: TGTGCCAGCACAGGGGGGGCTGAAGCTTTCTTT
CDR3aa: CASTGGAEAFF

d_gene: TRBD1
v_gene: TRBV4-1
j_gene: TRBJ1-4
abundance: -
CDR3nt: TGCGCCAGCAGCGGGTGGGACAGGGAGGCTGAAAAACTGTTTTTT
CDR3aa: CASSGWDREAEKLFF

d_gene: -
v_gene: TRBV4-2
j_gene: TRBJ2-4
abundance: -
CDR3nt: TGTGCCAGCAGCCAAGTCTCTCGCCAAAGACTAGCCAAAAACATTCAGTACTTC
CDR3aa: CASSQVSRQRLAKNIQYF

d_gene: TRBD2
v_gene: TRBV7-2
j_gene: TRBJ2-1
abundance: -
CDR3nt: TGTGCCAGCAGCTTACAAGCGGGGGGTTATGAGCAGTTCTTC
CDR3aa: CASSLQAGGYEQFF

d_gene: -
v_gene: TRBV6-1
j_gene: TRBJ1-5
abundance: -
CDR3nt: TGTGCCAGCAGTGAATCCGGACGCAATCAGCCCCAGCATTTT
CDR3aa: CASSESGRNQPQHF

d_gene: -
v_gene: TRBV3-1/TRBV3-2
j_gene: TRBJ2-1
abundance: -
CDR3nt: TGTGCCAGCAGCCAAGATTGGGGGGACAATGAGCAGTTCTTC
CDR3aa: CASSQDWGDNEQFF

d_gene: TRBD2
v_gene: TRBV11-3
j_gene: TRBJ2-1
abundance: -
CDR3nt: TGTGCCAGCGCCCCCAGGGGCGGGGGGCTTCATGAGCAGTTCTTC
CDR3aa: CASAPRGGGLHEQFF

d_gene: -
v_gene: TRBV2
j_gene: TRBJ1-2
abundance: few
CDR3nt: TGTGCCAGCAGTGGGGAAATGACCGGGATCCTCTTAGGCTACACCTTC
CDR3aa: CASSGEMTGILLGYTF

d_gene: -
v_gene: TRBV30
j_gene: TRBJ2-1
abundance: -
CDR3nt: TGTGCCTGGAGTGTAGGGCAGTACGAGCAGTTCTTC
CDR3aa: CAWSVGQYEQFF

d_gene: -
v_gene: TRBV27
j_gene: TRBJ1-2
abundance: few
CDR3nt: TGTGCCAGCAGTTTATTGGGTCGGGCAGGGAATGGCTACACCTTC
CDR3aa: CASSLLGRAGNGYTF

d_gene: -
v_gene: TRBV19
j_gene: TRBJ1-2
abundance: once
CDR3nt: TGTGCCAGTAGTATAGAAGAGGCCGATGGCTACACCTTC
CDR3aa: CASSIEEADGYTF

d_gene: -
v_gene: TRBV4-1
j_gene: TRBJ2-3
abundance: -
CDR3nt: TGCGCCAGCAGCCAACCAACAGATACGCAGTATTTT
CDR3aa: CASSQPTDTQYF

d_gene: TRBD1
v_gene: TRBV11-3
j_gene: TRBJ1-1
abundance: -
CDR3nt: TGTGCCAGCAGCTTATCAGGGGGGGCGAACACTGAAGCTTTCTTT
CDR3aa: CASSLSGGANTEAFF

d_gene: -
v_gene: TRBV7-9
j_gene: TRBJ2-3
abundance: once
CDR3nt: TGTGCCAGCAGCTTATTCCAGGGGCTGGATACGCAGTATTTT
CDR3aa: CASSLFQGLDTQYF

d_gene: TRBD2
v_gene: TRBV29-1
j_gene: TRBJ2-6
abundance: -
CDR3nt: TGCAGCGTTGTATGGCGGGGGGCTAGCTCTGGGGCCAACGTCCTGACTTTC
CDR3aa: CSVVWRGASSGANVLTF

d_gene: -
v_gene: TRBV5-1
j_gene: TRBJ1-5
abundance: -
CDR3nt: TGCGCCAGCAGCTTGGGTTTGGACCAGCCCCAGCATTTT
CDR3aa: CASSLGLDQPQHF

d_gene: -
v_gene: TRBV7-8
j_gene: TRBJ1-6
abundance: -
CDR3nt: TGTGCCAGCAGCTTACCCCCGCCTTCACCCCTCCACTTT
CDR3aa: CASSLPPPSPLHF

d_gene: -
v_gene: TRBV19
j_gene: TRBJ1-1
abundance: -
CDR3nt: TGTGCCAGTAGTAGCGACAGGACATTCACTGAAGCTTTCTTT
CDR3aa: CASSSDRTFTEAFF

d_gene: -
v_gene: TRBV11-3
j_gene: TRBJ2-1
abundance: -
CDR3nt: TGTGCCAGCAGCTCCCAAGGTAAGAGCTCCTACAATGAGCAGTTCTTC
CDR3aa: CASSSQGKSSYNEQFF

d_gene: TRBD1
v_gene: TRBV19
j_gene: TRBJ1-2
abundance: -
CDR3nt: TGTGCCAGTAGTATCGACAGGGCTAGTATCTACACCTTC
CDR3aa: CASSIDRASIYTF

d_gene: -
v_gene: TRBV28
j_gene: TRBJ1-5
abundance: -
CDR3nt: TGTGCCAGCAGTTTAATCCAGCCCTATCAGCCCCAGCATTTT
CDR3aa: CASSLIQPYQPQHF

d_gene: -
v_gene: TRBV5-1
j_gene: TRBJ2-7
abundance: -
CDR3nt: TGCGCCAGCAGCCTTCAAAGTTCCTACGAGCAGTACTTC
CDR3aa: CASSLQSSYEQYF

d_gene: TRBD1
v_gene: TRBV12-3/TRBV12-4
j_gene: TRBJ1-1
abundance: -
CDR3nt: TGTGCCAGCAGTATGACAGGGTCGGCTGAAGCTTTCTTT
CDR3aa: CASSMTGSAEAFF

d_gene: TRBD1
v_gene: TRBV19
j_gene: TRBJ2-2
abundance: -
CDR3nt: TGTGCCAGTAGTAAACGGTCAGGGGGTACCGGGGAGCTGTTTTTT
CDR3aa: CASSKRSGGTGELFF

d_gene: -
v_gene: TRBV2
j_gene: TRBJ1-2
abundance: once
CDR3nt: TGTGCCAGCTGGGGACGACGGGGGCACATCTATGGCTACACCTTC
CDR3aa: CASWGRRGHIYGYTF

d_gene: -
v_gene: TRBV6-5
j_gene: TRBJ1-1
abundance: -
CDR3nt: TGTGCCAGCCGACGGGGAGGGCAGCTGCCGACTGAAGCTTTCTTT
CDR3aa: CASRRGGQLPTEAFF

d_gene: -
v_gene: TRBV12-3/TRBV12-4
j_gene: TRBJ1-1
abundance: -
CDR3nt: TGTGCCAGCAGTTTTGACATATCGGCTTTCTTT
CDR3aa: CASSFDISAFF

d_gene: TRBD2
v_gene: TRBV20-1
j_gene: TRBJ2-1
abundance: -
CDR3nt: TGCAGTGCTAGTCGGGCTAGCGGGGGTCTAGGGCAGTTCTTC
CDR3aa: CSASRASGGLGQFF

d_gene: -
v_gene: TRBV29-1
j_gene: TRBJ1-1
abundance: few
CDR3nt: TGCAGCGTTGAAGCTTGGCAGGGGACCCCTGAAGCTTTCTTT
CDR3aa: CSVEAWQGTPEAFF

d_gene: -
v_gene: TRBV4-1
j_gene: TRBJ2-5
abundance: -
CDR3nt: TGCGCCAGCAGCCAAAAGGTTATCAGCGGGGAGACCCAGTACTTC
CDR3aa: CASSQKVISGETQYF

d_gene: TRBD2
v_gene: TRBV24-1
j_gene: TRBJ2-1
abundance: few
CDR3nt: TGTGCCACCAGTGATGGGGGAGGGTATTACAATGAGCAGTTCTTC
CDR3aa: CATSDGGGYYNEQFF